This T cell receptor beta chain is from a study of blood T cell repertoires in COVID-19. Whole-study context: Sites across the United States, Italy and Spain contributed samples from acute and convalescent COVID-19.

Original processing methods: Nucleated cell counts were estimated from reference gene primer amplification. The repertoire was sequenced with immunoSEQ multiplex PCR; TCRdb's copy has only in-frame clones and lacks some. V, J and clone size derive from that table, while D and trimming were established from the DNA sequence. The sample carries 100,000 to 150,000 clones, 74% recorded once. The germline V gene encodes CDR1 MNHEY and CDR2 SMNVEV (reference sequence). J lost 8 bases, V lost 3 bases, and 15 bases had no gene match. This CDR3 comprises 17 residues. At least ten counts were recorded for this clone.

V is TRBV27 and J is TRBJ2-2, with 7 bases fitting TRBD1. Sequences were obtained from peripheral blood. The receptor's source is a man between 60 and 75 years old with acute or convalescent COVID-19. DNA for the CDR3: TGTGCCAGCAGTTTGCCGACAGGGACCAGAGGGGTTGGGGAGCTGTTTTTT. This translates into CASSLPTGTRGVGELFF.